This T cell receptor beta chain comes out of a study of T cell changes during pregnancy in multiple sclerosis. Sequencing was performed with immunoSEQ multiplex PCR; in TCRdb, only in-frame clones are kept and a portion is missing. The sample lists tens of thousands of clones, roughly 93% seen once, with more than 2% in the top ten. Losses at the gene ends were 0 bases for V and 4 bases for J; bases not matched to a gene: 6. CDR3 length: 16 residues. CDR1 SGDLS and CDR2 YYNGEE come from the germline V gene. Sequencing used peripheral blood, obtained in the third trimester of pregnancy. The receptor was isolated from a female donor with multiple sclerosis, enrolled in a pregnancy study. The chain carries TRBV9 and TRBJ2-3; 9 bases align to TRBD2. The chain's CDR3 is CASSVVERGAPDTQYF. The CDR3 nucleotides read TGTGCCAGCAGCGTAGTGGAGCGGGGGGCCCCAGATACGCAGTATTTT.